Here is one T cell receptor beta chain with its context. TCRdb processed the reads anew with MiXCR; each CDR3 protein has one entry. The data show hundreds of thousands of distinct CDR3 sequences, with approximately 25% seen just once and less than 10% held by the top ten. V shed 1 base, J shed 7 bases, and the junction held 14 bases outside the gene matches. Germline V lookup: CDR1 MGHRA, CDR2 YSYEKL. The CDR3 spans 18 residues. The data stem from a study of T cell repertoires in cytomegalovirus infection. Material: CD8+ T cells from PBMCs. This TCR came from a human donor in good health (CMV status not recorded). Some clones in this sample may be carry-over from other donors' samples. V usage is TRBV4-1 and J usage is TRBJ2-2; 8 nucleotides match TRBD1. The CDR3 loop reads CASSQVPGQDPRIGELFF. The CDR3 region has the DNA TGCGCCAGCAGCCAAGTCCCGGGACAGGATCCCCGGATCGGGGAGCTGTTTTTT.